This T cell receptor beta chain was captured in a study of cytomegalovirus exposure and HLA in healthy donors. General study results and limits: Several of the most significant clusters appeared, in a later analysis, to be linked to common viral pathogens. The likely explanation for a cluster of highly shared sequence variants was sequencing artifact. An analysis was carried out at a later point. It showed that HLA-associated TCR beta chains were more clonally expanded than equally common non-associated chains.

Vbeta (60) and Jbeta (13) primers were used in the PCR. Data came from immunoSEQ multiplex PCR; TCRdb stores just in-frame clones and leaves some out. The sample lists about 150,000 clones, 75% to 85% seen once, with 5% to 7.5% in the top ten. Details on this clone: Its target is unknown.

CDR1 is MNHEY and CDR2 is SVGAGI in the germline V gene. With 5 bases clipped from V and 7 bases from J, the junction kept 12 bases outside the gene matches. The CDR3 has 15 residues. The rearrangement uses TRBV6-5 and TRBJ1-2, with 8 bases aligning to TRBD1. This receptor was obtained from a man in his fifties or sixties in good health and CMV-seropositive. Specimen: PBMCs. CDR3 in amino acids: CASSPRTGSVSGYTF. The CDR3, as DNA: TGTGCCAGCAGTCCCCGGACAGGGTCCGTTAGTGGCTACACCTTC.